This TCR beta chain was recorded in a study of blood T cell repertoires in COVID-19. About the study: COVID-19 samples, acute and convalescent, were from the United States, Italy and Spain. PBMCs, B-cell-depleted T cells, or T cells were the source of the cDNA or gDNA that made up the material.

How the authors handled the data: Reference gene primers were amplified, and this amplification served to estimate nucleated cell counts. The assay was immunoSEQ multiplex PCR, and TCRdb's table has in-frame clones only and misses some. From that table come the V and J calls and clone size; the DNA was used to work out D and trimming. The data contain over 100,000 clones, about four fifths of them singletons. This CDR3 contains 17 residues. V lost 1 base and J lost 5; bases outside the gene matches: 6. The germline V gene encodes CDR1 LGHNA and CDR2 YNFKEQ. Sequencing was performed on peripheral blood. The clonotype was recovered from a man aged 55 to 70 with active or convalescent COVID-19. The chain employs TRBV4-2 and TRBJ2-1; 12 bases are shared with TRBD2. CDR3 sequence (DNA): TGTGCCAGCAGCCAAGGGCTCCGACTAGCGGGGGACAATGAGCAGTTCTTC. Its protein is CASSQGLRLAGDNEQFF.